The sequence of this TCR delta chain was determined in a study of gamma-delta chains in newborns, infants, children. This clone was counted a few times. The germline gene is not matched at one end of the junction; a read error may be the cause. TCRdb reanalyzed the reads using CATT. The profile shows around 11,000 delta-chain clones, 3% to 4.5% of them singletons. The sample consisted of blood. The sequence was collected from a child who was a newborn, infant or young child, either healthy, febrile or measles-vaccinated (not recorded which).

The CDR3 sequence is CALGETFLIPGGRYTDKPIF. For the CDR3, the DNA is TGTGCTCTTGGGGAAACCTTCCTAATTCCTGGGGGACGTTACACCGATAAACCCATCTTT. V is TRDV1 and J is TRDJ1; the D call may be TRDD2 or TRDD3 (8 bases each). Germline values: CDR1 TSWWSYY, CDR2 QGS. There are 20 residues in the CDR3.